The rows below give T cell receptor beta chains drawn from one sample of a study of OX40 agonist ivuxolimab in advanced cancers. Assay used: immunoSEQ multiplex PCR; TCRdb lists only in-frame clones, some missing. The sample yields 50,000 to 70,000 clones, approximately 90% seen once. The input for sequencing was CD4+ or CD8+ T cells sorted from blood, taken in a trial of the OX40 agonist ivuxolimab. These receptors came from an adult with an advanced solid tumor such as melanoma, head and neck, liver or kidney cancer. The CDR3 runs from the conserved cysteine through the conserved F or W. A D gene is named only where the DNA matches it firmly. Clone size is not always given. Where it is, it says once, few, many or a class for expanded clones.

v_call: TRBV27
j_call: TRBJ2-1
clone_size: NA
cdr3_length: 14
d_call: NA
cdr3_nt: TGTGCCAGCAGTTTAAGGGAGGAGCACAATGAGCAGTTCTTC
cdr3_aa: CASSLREEHNEQFF

v_call: TRBV7-9
j_call: TRBJ2-2
clone_size: once
cdr3_length: 15
d_call: TRBD2
cdr3_nt: TGTGCCAGCCACCGGGGGACTACGAACACCGGGGAGCTGTTTTTT
cdr3_aa: CASHRGTTNTGELFF

v_call: TRBV5-4
j_call: TRBJ1-2
clone_size: NA
cdr3_length: 15
d_call: TRBD1
cdr3_nt: TGTGCCAGCAGCTCAGAGACAGGGTTGGGCTATGGCTACACCTTC
cdr3_aa: CASSSETGLGYGYTF

v_call: TRBV5-1
j_call: TRBJ1-1
clone_size: few
cdr3_length: 15
d_call: NA
cdr3_nt: TGCGCCAGCAGCTTAGACAGCAGACCGAACACTGAAGCTTTCTTT
cdr3_aa: CASSLDSRPNTEAFF

v_call: TRBV15
j_call: TRBJ1-3
clone_size: NA
cdr3_length: 15
d_call: NA
cdr3_nt: TGTGCCACCAGCAGAGATATGGGTTCTGGAAACACCATATATTTT
cdr3_aa: CATSRDMGSGNTIYF

v_call: TRBV15
j_call: TRBJ1-2
clone_size: NA
cdr3_length: 15
d_call: NA
cdr3_nt: TGTGCCACCAGCAAAGGACGGGGGGTTGCCTATGGCTACACCTTC
cdr3_aa: CATSKGRGVAYGYTF

v_call: TRBV6-6
j_call: TRBJ1-1
clone_size: NA
cdr3_length: 13
d_call: NA
cdr3_nt: TGTGCCAGCAGTGTAGAGGGTTACACTGAAGCTTTCTTT
cdr3_aa: CASSVEGYTEAFF

v_call: TRBV19
j_call: TRBJ1-4
clone_size: NA
cdr3_length: 14
d_call: NA
cdr3_nt: TGTGCCAGTCGGGGGGTACCAACTAATGAAAAACTGTTTTTT
cdr3_aa: CASRGVPTNEKLFF

v_call: TRBV2
j_call: TRBJ2-3
clone_size: NA
cdr3_length: 11
d_call: NA
cdr3_nt: TGTGCCCTCGGGGGAACAGATACGCAGTATTTT
cdr3_aa: CALGGTDTQYF

v_call: TRBV7-8
j_call: TRBJ2-7
clone_size: few
cdr3_length: 13
d_call: NA
cdr3_nt: TGTGCCAGCAGCTTACTGGCCAGCTACGAGCAGTACTTC
cdr3_aa: CASSLLASYEQYF

v_call: TRBV10-3
j_call: TRBJ2-7
clone_size: NA
cdr3_length: 12
d_call: TRBD1
cdr3_nt: TGTGCCATCAGGACACAGGGGGACGAGCAGTACTTC
cdr3_aa: CAIRTQGDEQYF

v_call: TRBV5-1
j_call: TRBJ2-7
clone_size: NA
cdr3_length: 15
d_call: NA
cdr3_nt: TGCGCCAGCAGCTTGCTTCAGGGTGGGTCCTACGAGCAGTACTTC
cdr3_aa: CASSLLQGGSYEQYF

v_call: TRBV7-6
j_call: TRBJ1-1
clone_size: NA
cdr3_length: 13
d_call: NA
cdr3_nt: TGTGCCAGCAGCTTAGCAGAGCACACTGAAGCTTTCTTT
cdr3_aa: CASSLAEHTEAFF

v_call: TRBV11-3
j_call: TRBJ2-7
clone_size: NA
cdr3_length: 14
d_call: NA
cdr3_nt: TGTGCCAGCAGCGCGCAGGGGATGGCCTACGAGCAGTACTTC
cdr3_aa: CASSAQGMAYEQYF

v_call: TRBV9
j_call: TRBJ2-3
clone_size: NA
cdr3_length: 17
d_call: TRBD1
cdr3_nt: TGTGCCAGCAGCGTCGGGACAGGGGGCCTAAGCGCAGATACGCAGTATTTT
cdr3_aa: CASSVGTGGLSADTQYF

v_call: TRBV27
j_call: TRBJ2-7
clone_size: NA
cdr3_length: 14
d_call: TRBD2
cdr3_nt: TGTGCCAGCAGTTTAAAGGGAGGGCCCTACGAGCAGTACTTC
cdr3_aa: CASSLKGGPYEQYF

v_call: TRBV18
j_call: TRBJ2-3
clone_size: NA
cdr3_length: 16
d_call: NA
cdr3_nt: TGTGCCAGCTCGGGTGTGGGACTCCTTAGCACAGATACGCAGTATTTT
cdr3_aa: CASSGVGLLSTDTQYF

v_call: TRBV20-1
j_call: TRBJ1-5
clone_size: NA
cdr3_length: 11
d_call: TRBD1
cdr3_nt: TGCAGTGCTGGAGACAGGGTCAAACAGCATTTT
cdr3_aa: CSAGDRVKQHF

v_call: TRBV28
j_call: TRBJ2-1
clone_size: NA
cdr3_length: 16
d_call: TRBD2
cdr3_nt: TGTGCCAGCAGTTCACCCATAGCGGGCTCCTACAATGAGCAGTTCTTC
cdr3_aa: CASSSPIAGSYNEQFF

v_call: TRBV7-9
j_call: TRBJ2-7
clone_size: NA
cdr3_length: 14
d_call: TRBD2
cdr3_nt: TGTGCCAGCAGCCCCGGGACTAGCGCGTACGAGCAGTACTTC
cdr3_aa: CASSPGTSAYEQYF

v_call: TRBV30
j_call: TRBJ2-5
clone_size: NA
cdr3_length: 14
d_call: NA
cdr3_nt: TGTGCCTGGAGTGTATTTCCTCTCCAGGAGACCCAGTACTTC
cdr3_aa: CAWSVFPLQETQYF

v_call: TRBV9
j_call: TRBJ2-6
clone_size: NA
cdr3_length: 18
d_call: NA
cdr3_nt: TGTGCCAGCAGCGTAAGACCCGTGGGGGGCGCTGGGGCCAACGTCCTGACTTTC
cdr3_aa: CASSVRPVGGAGANVLTF

v_call: TRBV5-1
j_call: TRBJ2-1
clone_size: NA
cdr3_length: 15
d_call: NA
cdr3_nt: TGCGCCAGCAGCTTGGAAGGGGAGCCCTACAATGAGCAGTTCTTC
cdr3_aa: CASSLEGEPYNEQFF

v_call: TRBV27
j_call: TRBJ2-7
clone_size: NA
cdr3_length: 15
d_call: TRBD2
cdr3_nt: TGTGCCAGCAGGGGACTAGCGGACAACTCCTACGAGCAGTACTTC
cdr3_aa: CASRGLADNSYEQYF

v_call: TRBV30
j_call: TRBJ1-2
clone_size: few
cdr3_length: 13
d_call: NA
cdr3_nt: TGTGCCTGGAGTGGAGGACACTACTATGGCTACACCTTC
cdr3_aa: CAWSGGHYYGYTF

v_call: TRBV5-4
j_call: TRBJ2-1
clone_size: NA
cdr3_length: 16
d_call: TRBD2
cdr3_nt: TGTGCCAGCAGCTTAAGAAGCGGGAGATCCTACAATGAGCAGTTCTTC
cdr3_aa: CASSLRSGRSYNEQFF

v_call: TRBV2
j_call: TRBJ2-3
clone_size: NA
cdr3_length: 12
d_call: NA
cdr3_nt: TGTGCCAGCAGGGTCGAAGGGGATACGCAGTATTTT
cdr3_aa: CASRVEGDTQYF

v_call: TRBV6-1
j_call: TRBJ1-2
clone_size: NA
cdr3_length: 15
d_call: NA
cdr3_nt: TGTGCCAGCAGGGGCGACAACTATCTCAACTATGGCTACACCTTC
cdr3_aa: CASRGDNYLNYGYTF

v_call: TRBV7-9
j_call: TRBJ2-7
clone_size: NA
cdr3_length: 16
d_call: TRBD2
cdr3_nt: TGTGCCAGCAGCAATCAGGGCCTAGCGGGATCCTACGAGCAGTACTTC
cdr3_aa: CASSNQGLAGSYEQYF

v_call: TRBV14
j_call: TRBJ2-7
clone_size: NA
cdr3_length: 15
d_call: NA
cdr3_nt: TGTGCCAGCAGCCCCGACATCCCCCGGTCCAGGGAGCAGTACTTC
cdr3_aa: CASSPDIPRSREQYF

v_call: TRBV10-3
j_call: TRBJ2-7
clone_size: NA
cdr3_length: 14
d_call: TRBD2
cdr3_nt: TGTGCCATCAGGGGACTAGCGGGAGCCTACGAGCAGTACTTC
cdr3_aa: CAIRGLAGAYEQYF

v_call: TRBV7-9
j_call: TRBJ1-5
clone_size: few
cdr3_length: 14
d_call: TRBD1
cdr3_nt: TGTGCCAGCAGCTCGGGACAGCCCAATCAGCCCCAGCATTTT
cdr3_aa: CASSSGQPNQPQHF

v_call: TRBV19
j_call: TRBJ2-7
clone_size: NA
cdr3_length: 13
d_call: TRBD1
cdr3_nt: TGTGCCAGTAGCTCAACGGACAGGTACGAGCAGTACTTC
cdr3_aa: CASSSTDRYEQYF

v_call: TRBV27
j_call: TRBJ1-5
clone_size: NA
cdr3_length: 13
d_call: NA
cdr3_nt: TGTGCCAGCAGTCCGACATGGGATCAGCCCCAGCATTTT
cdr3_aa: CASSPTWDQPQHF

v_call: TRBV6-1
j_call: TRBJ2-1
clone_size: NA
cdr3_length: 12
d_call: NA
cdr3_nt: TGTGCCAGCAGCTTCCCGGGGGCCGGGCAGTTCTTC
cdr3_aa: CASSFPGAGQFF

v_call: TRBV15
j_call: TRBJ2-1
clone_size: NA
cdr3_length: 15
d_call: NA
cdr3_nt: TGTGCCACCAGCAGAGACAACGTCCCCTACAATGAGCAGTTCTTC
cdr3_aa: CATSRDNVPYNEQFF

v_call: TRBV27
j_call: TRBJ2-7
clone_size: NA
cdr3_length: 18
d_call: NA
cdr3_nt: TGTGCCAGCAGTTCTCTTTTATTTCAATCTCCGTACGGGTACGAGCAGTACTTC
cdr3_aa: CASSSLLFQSPYGYEQYF

v_call: TRBV21-1
j_call: TRBJ2-7
clone_size: NA
cdr3_length: 16
d_call: NA
cdr3_nt: TGTGCCAGCAGCAAGTCCGGGACCCCCGACTCCTACGAGCAGTACTTC
cdr3_aa: CASSKSGTPDSYEQYF

v_call: TRBV5-4
j_call: TRBJ1-4
clone_size: NA
cdr3_length: 17
d_call: NA
cdr3_nt: TGTGCCAGCAGCTTGGCTCGAGGTCGAGGGCTCGGTGAAAAACTGTTTTTT
cdr3_aa: CASSLARGRGLGEKLFF

v_call: TRBV6-5
j_call: TRBJ2-7
clone_size: NA
cdr3_length: 14
d_call: TRBD2
cdr3_nt: TGTGCCAGCAGTTACGGACTAGCGGGCTACGAGCAGTACTTC
cdr3_aa: CASSYGLAGYEQYF

v_call: TRBV10-3
j_call: TRBJ2-7
clone_size: NA
cdr3_length: 15
d_call: TRBD2
cdr3_nt: TGTGCCATCAGTGAGTTGCTAGCGGGACCCCTTGAGCAGTACTTC
cdr3_aa: CAISELLAGPLEQYF

v_call: TRBV15
j_call: TRBJ1-5
clone_size: NA
cdr3_length: 15
d_call: NA
cdr3_nt: TGTGCCACCAGCAGCTTTGGGCAGGGCCTTCAGCCCCAGCATTTT
cdr3_aa: CATSSFGQGLQPQHF

v_call: TRBV7-2
j_call: TRBJ1-1
clone_size: NA
cdr3_length: 15
d_call: NA
cdr3_nt: TGTGCCAGCAGCTCCTCCTCAGGGGCCCACACTGAAGCTTTCTTT
cdr3_aa: CASSSSSGAHTEAFF

v_call: TRBV29-1
j_call: TRBJ2-6
clone_size: NA
cdr3_length: 18
d_call: TRBD1
cdr3_nt: TGCAGCGTTGGGCATCGGGACAGGGGGATCTTTGGGGCCAACGTCCTGACTTTC
cdr3_aa: CSVGHRDRGIFGANVLTF

v_call: TRBV4-1
j_call: TRBJ2-2
clone_size: NA
cdr3_length: 15
d_call: TRBD2
cdr3_nt: TGCGCCAGCAGCCACCCTAGCGGGATTGCCGGGGAGCTGTTTTTT
cdr3_aa: CASSHPSGIAGELFF

v_call: TRBV10-3
j_call: TRBJ2-3
clone_size: NA
cdr3_length: 16
d_call: NA
cdr3_nt: TGTGCCATCAGTGAGTTGGGCCGGACCGACACAGATACGCAGTATTTT
cdr3_aa: CAISELGRTDTDTQYF

v_call: TRBV9
j_call: TRBJ2-3
clone_size: NA
cdr3_length: 16
d_call: TRBD2
cdr3_nt: TGTGCCAGCAGCGTACAGACTAGCGGGACCCCAGATACGCAGTATTTT
cdr3_aa: CASSVQTSGTPDTQYF

v_call: TRBV7-9
j_call: TRBJ2-1
clone_size: NA
cdr3_length: 16
d_call: TRBD2
cdr3_nt: TGTGCCAGCAGCGGACCAGGGACTAGCGGGAGCAGTGAGCAGTTCTTC
cdr3_aa: CASSGPGTSGSSEQFF

v_call: TRBV6-6
j_call: TRBJ2-3
clone_size: NA
cdr3_length: 14
d_call: NA
cdr3_nt: TGTGCCAGCAGTTACTCCGGGGGTGCAGATACGCAGTATTTT
cdr3_aa: CASSYSGGADTQYF

v_call: TRBV5-4
j_call: TRBJ2-3
clone_size: NA
cdr3_length: 12
d_call: NA
cdr3_nt: TGTGCCAGCAGTCTCAACACAGATACGCAGTATTTT
cdr3_aa: CASSLNTDTQYF

v_call: TRBV18
j_call: TRBJ1-5
clone_size: NA
cdr3_length: 16
d_call: TRBD1
cdr3_nt: TGTGCCAGCTCACTCGGGGTAGGGGGCGGCGAACAGCCCCAGCATTTT
cdr3_aa: CASSLGVGGGEQPQHF

v_call: TRBV30
j_call: TRBJ2-2
clone_size: NA
cdr3_length: 15
d_call: TRBD1
cdr3_nt: TGTGCCTGGATTGCGACAGGGGGATTTGCCGGGGAGCTGTTTTTT
cdr3_aa: CAWIATGGFAGELFF

v_call: TRBV29-1
j_call: TRBJ1-2
clone_size: NA
cdr3_length: 12
d_call: NA
cdr3_nt: TGCAGCGTTTCCCTTGACAGGTTGGGCTACACCTTC
cdr3_aa: CSVSLDRLGYTF